The 22 T cell receptor beta chains in this list originate from one sample, sequenced in a study of blood T cell repertoires in COVID-19 (dated by TCRdb to the early 2020s). To prepare the library, the immunoSEQ multiplex PCR assay was applied. Entries here come from immuneACCESS through TCRdb and include only in-frame sequences with V and J called. Some clones fail to appear in such tables; in the studies checked, an unresolved V gene covers under half of the shortfall, and the cause of the remainder is unknown. The sample table holds 380,000 or so clones, of which over 75% were seen once. The ten largest make up 1.3% of the sample. Sequencing was performed on PBMCs or T cells enriched from blood (not recorded which). These receptors originate from a man aged 25-40 years who had recovered from COVID-19.

The chain couples TRBV5-1 to TRBJ1-3; D is unclear. The CDR3 consists of 15 residues. The V and J ends lost 0 bases and 2 bases respectively, with 9 bases between them. Looked up from germline, CDR1 is SGHRS and CDR2 is YFSETQ. For the CDR3, the DNA is TGCGCCAGCAGCTTGGCCGGTATACCTGGAAACACCATATATTTT. It yields the protein CASSLAGIPGNTIYF.

This clone came up once. The germline gene is not matched at one end of the junction; a read error may be the cause. V gene TRBV3-1 (or the pseudogene TRBV3-2) combines with J gene TRBJ2-7, with D unresolved. From germline, CDR1 is LGHDT and CDR2 YNNKEL (reference sequence). The CDR3 has 11 residues. The CDR3 loop is CASSDGVHYDF. CDR3 sequence (DNA): TGTGCCAGCAGCGACGGCGTGCACTATGACTTC.

This clone was recorded a few times. The chain links TRBV12-5 to TRBJ2-5; a weak D match, TRBD1 (5 bases). Trimming pared 1 base from V and 2 bases from J, leaving 11 bases between. CDR3 length: 15 residues. Germline V gene lookup returns CDR1 LGHNT and CDR2 FRNRAP. CDR3 in amino acids: CASGLGQTIQETQYF. In nucleotides, the CDR3 is TGTGCTAGTGGTTTGGGACAGACGATTCAAGAGACCCAGTACTTC.

The chain employs TRBV9 and TRBJ2-2, with 7 bases that match TRBD1. There are 16 residues in the CDR3. The germline V gene encodes CDR1 SGDLS and CDR2 YYNGEE. The V gene end was trimmed by 1 base and the J gene end by 7 bases; junction bases not matched to a gene: 10. The CDR3 here is CASSVNPQGDGGELFF. The CDR3, as DNA: TGTGCCAGCAGCGTAAACCCTCAGGGGGACGGCGGGGAGCTGTTTTTT.

The chain has TRBV19 and TRBJ1-5; D perhaps matches TRBD1 (5 bases). Looked up from germline, CDR1 is LNHDA and CDR2 is SQIVND (reference sequence). CDR3 length: 16 amino acids. V gave up 3 bases and J gave up 2 bases, with 14 bases separating them. Written as DNA, the CDR3 is TGTGCCAGTAGTATTTTAGGGGCGCGAGGCAATCAGCCCCAGCATTTT. Protein sequence: CASSILGARGNQPQHF.

This clone was detected a few times. The chain recombines TRBV19 with TRBJ1-1; 7 nucleotides line up with TRBD1. Germline V gene data show CDR1 as LNHDA and CDR2 as SQIVND (reference sequence). This CDR3 has 14 residues. The junction had 7 bases not matched to a gene; V was cut back by 6 bases and J by 3 bases. CDR3 residues: CASRWTGLYTEAFF. DNA for the CDR3: TGTGCCAGTAGGTGGACAGGATTGTACACTGAAGCTTTCTTT. Full variable domain (outside the CDR3, taken from reference TRBV19 and TRBJ1-1): DGGITQSPKYLFRKEGQNVTLSCEQNLNHDAMYWYRQDPGQGLRLIYYSQIVNDFQKGDIAEGYSVSREKKESFPLTVTSAQKNPTAFYLCASRWTGLYTEAFFGQGTRLTVV.

V and J are TRBV6-5 and TRBJ2-5, with a possible D match to TRBD1 (6 bases). CDR1 and CDR2 from the germline V gene are MNHEY and SVGAGI. This CDR3 has 13 residues. Trimming removed 4 bases from V and 7 bases from J, with 13 bases in between. The CDR3 DNA reads TGTGCCAGCAGTTCGGGCCAAGGGGGGACCCAGTACTTC. It codes for CASSSGQGGTQYF.

In this sample, this clone turned up a few times. The rearrangement uses TRBV30 and TRBJ1-5; D possibly corresponds to TRBD1 (6 bases). The CDR3 extends over 15 amino acids. CDR1 and CDR2 from the germline V gene are GTSNPN and SVGIG (reference sequence). The V end was cut by 5 bases, the J end by 4 bases, with 18 bases between. In nucleotides, the CDR3 is TGTGCCTGGGGGTCCCTCGGACAGACTAATCAGCCCCAGCATTTT. It encodes CAWGSLGQTNQPQHF.

The chain recombines TRBV19 with TRBJ1-2, with 10 nucleotides matching TRBD1. Germline CDR1 is LNHDA and CDR2 is SQIVND (reference sequence). The junction had 15 bases not matched to a gene; V was cut back by 10 bases and J by 7 bases. This CDR3 contains 15 residues. DNA for the CDR3: TGTGCCACCCGAGCCGAGGGGACAGGGGTTCGTGGCTACACCTTC. Residues: CATRAEGTGVRGYTF.

The V gene is TRBV29-1, the J gene TRBJ1-4, with 10 bases that match TRBD1. The CDR3 runs 14 residues. The germline CDR1 and CDR2 sequences are SQVTM and ANQGSEA. V shed 6 bases and J 8 bases; nucleotides not matched to a gene: 9. CDR3 nucleotides: TGCAGCGTCGAGCTAGACAGGGGGCGAGAAAAACTGTTTTTT. Protein sequence: CSVELDRGREKLFF.

The chain has TRBV7-8 and TRBJ2-3, with 9 bases identical to TRBD2. V lost 2 bases, J lost 0 bases, and 0 bases stayed unmatched. This CDR3 comprises 15 residues. Germline values: CDR1 SGHVS, CDR2 FQNEAQ. This CDR3 is CASSLTSGSTDTQYF. CDR3 nucleotide sequence: TGTGCCAGCAGCTTAACTAGCGGGAGCACAGATACGCAGTATTTT.

V usage is TRBV18 and J usage is TRBJ2-3; the D is unclear. The V gene's germline CDR1 is KGHSH and CDR2 LQKENI. The CDR3 is 15 amino acids. V was cut by 6 bases and J by 2 bases, with 15 bases left in between. CDR3 residues: CASSTDHTDTDTQYF. The CDR3 nucleotides read TGTGCCAGCTCCACCGATCACACCGACACAGATACGCAGTATTTT.

This clone was seen a handful of times. V usage is TRBV25-1 and J usage is TRBJ2-5; 9 bases line up with TRBD1. The CDR3 sequence is 17 residues long. CDR1 and CDR2 from the germline V gene are MGHDK and SYGVNS. V lost 4 bases, J lost 5 bases, and 14 bases stayed unmatched. The CDR3 loop is CASSAHRGRITSETQYF. CDR3 coding DNA: TGTGCCAGCAGTGCCCACAGGGGGCGGATAACAAGTGAGACCCAGTACTTC.

This clone was seen only once. The chain is built from TRBV23-1 and TRBJ1-3; D unresolved. TRBV23-1 is known as an ORF, though its function is uncertain. Deletions cut 6 bases from V and 1 base from J, with 7 bases between. The CDR3 loop spans 13 amino acids. The CDR3 sequence is CASRRGSGNTIYF. As DNA, the CDR3 is TGCGCCAGCAGGAGAGGATCTGGAAACACCATATATTTT.

The rearrangement uses TRBV3-1 (or the pseudogene TRBV3-2) and TRBJ1-2; TRBD1 is a possible D gene (6 bases). This CDR3 region has 16 residues. The V end was cut by 3 bases, the J end by 2 bases, with 16 bases between. In germline, CDR1 is LGHDT, CDR2 YNNKEL (reference sequence). The CDR3 region is CASSHQGGGTNYGYTF. The CDR3 nucleotides are TGTGCCAGCAGCCATCAAGGGGGGGGAACAAACTATGGCTACACCTTC.

The rearrangement links TRBV25-1 to TRBJ2-7; D possibly corresponds to TRBD1 (5 bases). Germline lookup yields CDR1 MGHDK and CDR2 SYGVNS. Trimming removed 5 bases from V and 0 bases from J, with 8 bases in between. The CDR3 spans 13 residues. The CDR3: CASSSDSSYEQYF. CDR3 coding DNA: TGTGCCAGCAGTTCCGACAGCTCCTACGAGCAGTACTTC.

This chain joins TRBV27 and TRBJ2-3; TRBD2 matches 8 bases. The CDR3 covers 13 residues. J lost 6 bases, V lost 5 bases, and 4 bases had no gene match. Germline CDR1 is MNHEY and CDR2 is SMNVEV (reference sequence). The CDR3 nucleotides read TGTGCCAGCAGTCCCAGACTAGCGGATACGCAGTATTTT. Protein sequence: CASSPRLADTQYF.

This rearrangement joins TRBV6-6 to TRBJ2-2; 8 bases agree with TRBD2. The germline gives CDR1 MNHNY, CDR2 SVGAGI (reference sequence). After removal of 8 bases from V and 4 bases from J, the junction contained 9 bases not matched to a gene. The CDR3 is made up of 15 amino acids. CDR3 sequence reads: CASLTPGGGTGELFF. Written as DNA, the CDR3 is TGTGCCAGCCTTACTCCGGGAGGGGGCACCGGGGAGCTGTTTTTT.

The chain carries TRBV9 and TRBJ1-5; D ambiguous. The V end lost 4 bases, the J end lost 3 bases, and 17 bases lay between the germline ends. The CDR3 is 16 residues long. The V gene's germline CDR1 is SGDLS and CDR2 YYNGEE. CDR3 sequence (DNA): TGTGCCAGCAGCCCCGGGAAAGGTTATTACAATCAGCCCCAGCATTTT. Translated: CASSPGKGYYNQPQHF.

The chain combines TRBV6-5 with TRBJ1-6; D is unresolved. The V gene lost 5 bases and the J gene lost 15 bases, with 14 bases spanning the gap. The CDR3 has 12 amino acids. The germline gives CDR1 MNHEY, CDR2 SVGAGI. In DNA, the CDR3 is TGTGCCAGCAGTCCGCGGACTGGAAGCCTCCACTTT. It is translated as CASSPRTGSLHF.

The genes are TRBV7-2 and TRBJ2-7, with TRBD2 matching over 12 bases. Per the germline V gene, CDR1 is SGHTA and CDR2 is FQGNSA. This CDR3 has 18 residues. V dropped 5 bases and J dropped 3; count of bases not matched to a gene: 14. The CDR3 protein is CASSGEGLAGTVHYEQYF. The CDR3 DNA follows: TGTGCCAGCAGCGGAGAAGGACTAGCGGGGACGGTTCACTACGAGCAGTACTTC.

The V and J genes are TRBV3-1 (or the pseudogene TRBV3-2) and TRBJ2-7; 10 nucleotides align to TRBD2. The V gene end was trimmed by 0 bases and the J gene end by 2 bases; junction bases not matched to a gene: 4. The CDR3 is 16 residues long. Looked up from germline, CDR1 is LGHDT and CDR2 is YNNKEL (reference sequence). The CDR3 DNA is TGTGCCAGCAGCCAAGACCAGCGGGGGGGTACCTACGAGCAGTACTTC. Translated, it gives CASSQDQRGGTYEQYF.